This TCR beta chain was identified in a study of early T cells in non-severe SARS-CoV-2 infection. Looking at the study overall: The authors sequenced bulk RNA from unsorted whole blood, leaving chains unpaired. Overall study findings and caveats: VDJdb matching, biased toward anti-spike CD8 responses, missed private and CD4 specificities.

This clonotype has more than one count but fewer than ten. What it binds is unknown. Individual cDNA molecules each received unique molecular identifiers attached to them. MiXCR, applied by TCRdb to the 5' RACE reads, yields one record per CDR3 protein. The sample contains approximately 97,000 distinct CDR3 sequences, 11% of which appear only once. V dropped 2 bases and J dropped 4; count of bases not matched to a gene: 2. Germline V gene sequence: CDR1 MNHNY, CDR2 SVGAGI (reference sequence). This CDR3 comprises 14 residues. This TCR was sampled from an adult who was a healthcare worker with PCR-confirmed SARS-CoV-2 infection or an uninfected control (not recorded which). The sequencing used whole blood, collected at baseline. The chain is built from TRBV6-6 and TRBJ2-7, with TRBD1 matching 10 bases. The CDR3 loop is CASSYRTGGYEQYF. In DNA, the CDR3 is TGTGCCAGCAGTTACCGGACAGGGGGATACGAGCAGTACTTC.